This T cell receptor beta chain was identified during a study of CD8+CD57+ T cells in acquired aplastic anemia (dated by TCRdb to the late 2010s). Background on the whole study: DNA extracted from sorted CD4+ and CD8+ cells had a mean of approximately 3.3 ug, with a range of 0.2 to 27.4 ug. CD8+CD57+ expansion was defined as a frequency above the mean frequency observed in healthy subjects.

The patients picked for sequencing were ones in whom flow cytometry had shown an expansion of CD8+CD57+ cells. All patients had severe acquired aplastic anemia diagnosed by International Study of Aplastic Anemia and Agranulocytosis and Camitta criteria. Patients had received no therapy at the time of blood sampling. The study deep-sequenced TCR repertoires of sorted CD4+ and CD8+ blood T cells from severe aplastic anemia patients and healthy subjects. In the USA, patient enrollment took place under clinicaltrials.gov protocols 00001620, 01623167, 00001397, 00071045, 00081523 and 00961064. Ficoll-Paque density gradient centrifugation was used to isolate peripheral blood mononuclear cells. Before DNA extraction, CD4+ and CD8+ T cells were sorted by FACS or by magnetic beads. Beyond this particular receptor, the publication reports: Some 31 CD8+ CDR3 sequences were shared between patients and controls but appeared highly expressed in patients and within their immunodominant clones. Patients and healthy controls showed no significant difference in CD8+ Simpson's diversity (P=0.060).

This clonotype was seen repeatedly, ten times or more. It has no known antigen specificity. Per-base quality was not reported, and no clone a single base away is much larger than it. Genomic DNA served as template for TCR beta VDJ combination and CDR3 sequence profiling. TCR repertoire sequencing was run on an Illumina HiSeq 2000. From the authors' description of their analysis: Repertoires were assessed using TRBV/TRBJ rearrangement plots, CDR3 size and DJ length profiles, and Simpson's diversity index. Whichever DNA sequence was most abundant in the deep sequencing data was defined as the immunodominant clone. CDR3 amino acid sequences were checked for sharing across subjects and were also compared against the VDJdb database and published repertoires. The public reads were reprocessed in TCRdb via fastp at Q25 and MiXCR, keeping in-frame beta chains. CDR3 protein duplicates are merged, each entry listing the most common genes and DNA. TCRdb's processing, not the study's, gives the V and J calls here. Here the sample has hundreds of thousands of distinct CDR3 sequences; around 32% occur a single time. Less than 0.85% of the sample comes from the top ten.

The CDR3 runs 14 residues from the cysteine to the phenylalanine. Only the CDR3 region is kept as DNA, spanning 42 bases read in frame from base 1. Compared with germline, V lacks 4 bases and J lacks 2 bases; bases without a gene match: 4. The germline V gene (reference sequence) provides CDR1 SEHNR and CDR2 FQNEAQ. The chain joins TRBV7-9 to TRBJ2-5; a stretch of 7 junction bases matches TRBD1. Sequenced input: sorted CD4+, CD8+, or CD8+CD57+ T cells (not recorded which) from PBMCs. The receptor comes from a human donor with aplastic anemia. The nucleotide sequence is given as TGTGCCAGCAGCTACGGGACAGTACAAGAGACCCAGTACTTC. It is translated as CASSYGTVQETQYF.